The 10 T cell receptor beta chains below come from one sample, sequenced in a study of beta chain features in type 1 diabetes. Study outcomes and limitations: TCRB CDR3s from Type 1 diabetes patients were moderately but significantly shorter in all four CD4+ subsets.

As every portion of the isolated RNA was reverse transcribed, the sequencing read expressed TCRB transcripts. The assay was immunoSEQ multiplex PCR, and TCRdb's table has in-frame clones only and misses some. The sample consists of more than 250,000 clones, approximately 15% of them appearing once. What these receptors recognize is not known. The sample was naive CD4+ T cells from blood. Receptors originate from a man between 18 and 29 years old with type 1 diabetes.

V gene TRBV18 combines with J gene TRBJ2-1; D unclear. Trimming pared 4 bases from V and 8 bases from J, leaving 12 bases between. This CDR3 has 13 amino acids. Germline V gene lookup returns CDR1 KGHSH and CDR2 LQKENI. This CDR3 reads CASSRSQVDEQFF. CDR3 nucleotide sequence: TGTGCCAGCTCACGTTCCCAGGTCGATGAGCAGTTCTTC.

The sample holds a few counts of this clone. The V gene is TRBV28, the J gene TRBJ1-5, with D unclear. Germline V lookup: CDR1 MDHEN, CDR2 SYDVKM. The CDR3 sequence is 16 residues long. Trimming shortened V by 4 bases and J by 0 bases, and 13 bases separated the two germline ends. As DNA, the CDR3 is TGTGCCAGCAGTTCTAGCCGGAGGCATAGCAATCAGCCCCAGCATTTT. Protein product: CASSSSRRHSNQPQHF.

This clone appeared once. The gene calls are TRBV9 and TRBJ2-5; 8 positions match TRBD1. V was clipped by 3 bases and J by 3 bases; unmatched bases: 10. Germline assignment: CDR1 SGDLS and CDR2 YYNGEE. The CDR3 contains 16 residues. CDR3 sequence: CASSAGQENRKETQYF. CDR3 coding DNA: TGTGCCAGCAGCGCGGGACAGGAGAATAGAAAAGAGACCCAGTACTTC.

This clone appeared a few times. This sequence joins TRBV2 and TRBJ1-1, with 11 positions matching TRBD1. This CDR3 region has 14 residues. Germline CDR1 is SNHLY and CDR2 is FYNNEI. V lost 8 bases, J lost 5 bases, and 7 bases stayed unmatched. The CDR3 here is CASCRTGGMTEAFF. The CDR3 nucleotides are TGTGCCAGCTGCCGGACAGGGGGCATGACTGAAGCTTTCTTT.

This clone showed up many times. The chain is built from TRBV29-1 and TRBJ2-1; 10 bases fit TRBD2. With V trimmed by 0 bases and J by 15 bases, 8 bases remained unmatched. CDR1 is SQVTM and CDR2 is ANQGSEA in the germline V gene. This CDR3 spans 13 amino acids. CDR3 DNA: TGCAGCGTTGAAGATCCTCCTAGCGGGGGATTGTTCTTC. It yields the protein CSVEDPPSGGLFF.

The chain links TRBV4-3 to TRBJ2-5; 8 bases match TRBD1. V gave up 2 bases and J gave up 7 bases; unmatched junction bases: 6. The length of the CDR3 is 14 residues. Germline V gene data show CDR1 as LGHNA and CDR2 as YSLEER. Written as DNA, the CDR3 is TGCGCCAGCAGCCAACTACAGGGGGTGGGGACCCAGTACTTC. Translation: CASSQLQGVGTQYF.

V usage is TRBV6-5 and J usage is TRBJ1-2, with TRBD1 identical over 12 bases. Per the germline V gene, CDR1 is MNHEY and CDR2 is SVGAGI. Unmatched junction bases numbered 6, after V lost 5 bases and J lost 8 bases. The CDR3 length is 14 residues. The CDR3 protein is CASSRRDRGQGYTF. The CDR3, as DNA: TGTGCCAGCAGTCGTCGGGACAGGGGGCAAGGCTACACCTTC.

A few counts support this clone. The genes are TRBV29-1 and TRBJ2-3, with 7 bases aligning to TRBD2. V shed 3 bases, J shed 2 bases, and the junction held 5 bases outside the gene matches. Germline CDR1 and CDR2: SQVTM and ANQGSEA. The CDR3 totals 14 residues. The CDR3 DNA sequence: TGCAGCGTTGATACTAGCGCAGACACAGATACGCAGTATTTT. It specifies CSVDTSADTDTQYF.

This chain links TRBV11-2 with TRBJ2-7, with 9 bases matching TRBD1. J was trimmed by 4 bases and V by 5 bases; bases with no gene match: 6. CDR1 and CDR2 (germline): SGHAT, FQNNGV. This CDR3 has 14 amino acids. For the CDR3, the DNA is TGTGCCAGCAGCCGGGACAGGGCCCAATACGAGCAGTACTTC. Translation: CASSRDRAQYEQYF.

This clone came up a few times. This chain links TRBV11-2 with TRBJ1-1; 7 nucleotides line up with TRBD1. Per the germline V gene, CDR1 is SGHAT and CDR2 is FQNNGV. V shed 5 bases and J 0 bases; nucleotides not matched to a gene: 18. The CDR3 has 19 residues. DNA for the CDR3: TGTGCCAGCAGCCCCCAAACCCGACAGGGTAGGGGGGTGAACACTGAAGCTTTCTTT. This translates into CASSPQTRQGRGVNTEAFF.